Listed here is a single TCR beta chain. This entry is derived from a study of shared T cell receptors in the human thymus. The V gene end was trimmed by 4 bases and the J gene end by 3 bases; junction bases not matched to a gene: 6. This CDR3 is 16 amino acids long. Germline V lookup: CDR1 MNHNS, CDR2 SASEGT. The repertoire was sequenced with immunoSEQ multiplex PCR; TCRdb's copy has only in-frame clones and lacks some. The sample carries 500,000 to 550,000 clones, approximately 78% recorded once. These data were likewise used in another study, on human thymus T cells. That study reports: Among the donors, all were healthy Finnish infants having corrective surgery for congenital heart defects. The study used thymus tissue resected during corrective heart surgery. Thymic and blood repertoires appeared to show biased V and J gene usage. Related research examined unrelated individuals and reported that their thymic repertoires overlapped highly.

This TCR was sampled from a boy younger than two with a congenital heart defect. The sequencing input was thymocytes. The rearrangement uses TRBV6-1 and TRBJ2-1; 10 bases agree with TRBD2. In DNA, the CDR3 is TGTGCCAGCAGTGCCCTAGCTAGCGGGAGCTACAATGAGCAGTTCTTC. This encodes CASSALASGSYNEQFF.